The sequence of this TCR beta chain was determined in a study of T cells in Graves' hyperthyroidism and ophthalmopathy. The CDR3 regions of TCR beta were amplified from RNA transcripts. Researchers ran a first-round RT-PCR on the TCR CDR3 using the HTBI primer set. TCRdb called the multiplex PCR reads again in MiXCR, with one record for every CDR3 protein. The data show approximately 210,000 distinct CDR3 sequences, 17% seen once. V lost 6 bases and J lost 7; bases outside the gene matches: 9. This CDR3 is 14 amino acids long. Many counts were recorded for this clonotype. The PBMCs had their origin in less than 13 ml of fresh peripheral blood.

The chain joins TRBV12-3 or TRBV12-4 to TRBJ1-2; TRBD1 aligns across 9 bases. The sequence was collected from a man aged 45-65 years with Graves' hyperthyroidism. Sequenced: blood. CDR3 bases: TGTGCCAGCAGGAAGGGACAGGGAATTGGTGGCTACACCTTC. Its translation: CASRKGQGIGGYTF.